Below are 13 T cell receptor beta chains sequenced from a single sample in a study of blood T cells in healthy people across ages (dated by TCRdb to 2013 to 2016). The library was built by means of 5' RACE. The sequencer was an Illumina HiSeq 2500. A second PCR of about 6 to 11 cycles was run with a J-beta primer mix and a sample-barcoded 5' primer. TCRdb handled the public reads itself, with Q25 trimming in fastp and clone calling in MiXCR, and kept productive beta chains. All rows with the same CDR3 protein become a single entry with the most common DNA and genes. This sample comprises about 780,000 distinct CDR3 sequences, about half of them detected only once. Roughly 20% of the sample rests with the top ten. The specimen sequenced was blood. The receptors were gathered from a man aged 80 or over in good health.

V and J are TRBV4-2 and TRBJ2-1, with a weak D call TRBD2 (6 bases). The CDR3 is 17 residues long. Germline V gene lookup returns CDR1 LGHNA and CDR2 YNFKEQ. Trimming took 0 bases from V and 3 from J, leaving 15 bases between them. CDR3 DNA: TGTGCCAGCAGCCAAGATCCCCCGGGGGAGTTCTACAATGAGCAGTTCTTC. Its protein product is CASSQDPPGEFYNEQFF.

The rearrangement uses TRBV28 and TRBJ2-7; TRBD2 matches 7 bases. This CDR3 has 14 residues. Germline V CDR1 and CDR2: MDHEN, SYDVKM. Trimming took 3 bases from V and 12 from J; bases not matched to a gene: 14. DNA of the CDR3: TGTGCCAGCAGTTTGGTCCAGGGCGGGAGCCCACTGTACTTC. Translated: CASSLVQGGSPLYF.

The chain links TRBV28 to TRBJ1-5; 10 bases are shared with TRBD1. Germline CDR1 is MDHEN and CDR2 is SYDVKM. The trim removed 4 bases at V and 2 bases at J, leaving 5 bases unmatched. This CDR3 has 16 residues. The CDR3 protein is CASSSGQGVGNQPQHF. CDR3 nucleotide sequence: TGTGCCAGCAGTTCAGGACAGGGGGTTGGCAATCAGCCCCAGCATTTT.

This rearrangement joins TRBV10-3 to TRBJ1-2; D not resolved. Germline V gives CDR1 ENHRY, CDR2 SYGVKD. The CDR3 contains 14 residues. Trimming left V 8 bases short and J 1 base short, with 14 bases between. CDR3 residues: CAIGASSYNYGYTF. CDR3 nucleotides: TGTGCCATCGGCGCCAGCTCATATAACTATGGCTACACCTTC.

This chain links TRBV21-1 with TRBJ2-5; the D call of TRBD1 is as the table states it, not checked on the DNA. TRBV21-1 constitutes a pseudogene. This CDR3 is built from 17 residues. The DNA for the CDR3 is TGTGCCAGCATTCGAGAGGGAATGGGGGGGAGCCAAGAGACCCAGTACTTC. This gives the protein CASIREGMGGSQETQYF.

This clonotype appeared a few times. The V and J genes are TRBV7-2 and TRBJ2-3; possibly TRBD2 for D (6 bases). CDR3 length: 14 residues. In germline, CDR1 is SGHTA, CDR2 FQGNSA. V was pared by 0 bases and J by 7 bases, with 11 bases between. In DNA, the CDR3 is TGTGCCAGCAGCTTAGCGCGGGGCCTTAATACGCAGTATTTT. Translation gives CASSLARGLNTQYF.

V is TRBV20-1 and J is TRBJ1-4; D not certain. V lost 4 bases to trimming and J lost 8 bases, with 11 bases between them. The germline CDR1 and CDR2 sequences are DFQATT and SNEGSKA (reference sequence). The CDR3 has 12 residues. Here the CDR3 reads CSATGLFEKLFF. DNA of the CDR3: TGCAGTGCTACCGGATTGTTCGAAAAACTGTTTTTT.

Regarding this clonotype: A read error may be the cause here, since a much bigger clone is one base away. The chain combines TRBV7-9 with TRBJ2-1; 8 bases are a match to TRBD2. Germline V gene lookup returns CDR1 SEHNR and CDR2 FQNEAQ (reference sequence). There are 14 residues in the CDR3. With V trimmed by 1 base and J by 10 bases, 6 bases remained unmatched. For the CDR3, the DNA is TGTGCCAGCAGCTTAGGAGCGGGAGTCTACGAGCAGTTCTTC. It yields the protein CASSLGAGVYEQFF. The full variable domain, its missing parts supplied by reference TRBV7-9 and TRBJ2-1, is DTGVSQNPRHKITKRGQNVTFRCDPISEHNRLYWYRQTLGQGPEFLTYFQNEAQLEKSRLLSDRFSAERPKGSFSTLEIQRTEQGDSAMYLCASSLGAGVYEQFFGPGTRLTVL.

The rearrangement joins TRBV28 to TRBJ2-5; 14 positions agree with TRBD2. Looked up from germline, CDR1 is MDHEN and CDR2 is SYDVKM. The trim removed 4 bases at V and 4 bases at J, leaving 20 bases unmatched. The CDR3 loop spans 21 amino acids. CDR3 in amino acids: CASSWGTSGSGRALKVETQYF. The DNA of the CDR3 is TGTGCCAGCAGTTGGGGGACTAGCGGGAGTGGAAGGGCCTTAAAGGTAGAGACCCAGTACTTC.

The chain recombines TRBV10-3 with TRBJ1-5, with no clear D. CDR1 is ENHRY and CDR2 is SYGVKD in the germline V gene. V was clipped by 3 bases and J by 2 bases, with 23 bases between them. The CDR3 length is 19 residues. The CDR3 region has the DNA TGTGCCATCAGTGACCCTCCGAAAGCGACTATATCGGGCAATCAGCCCCAGCATTTT. This sequence encodes CAISDPPKATISGNQPQHF.

The V call is TRBV5-1, the J call TRBJ2-6, with 7 positions matching TRBD1. The V segment lost 3 bases and the J segment 2 bases; nucleotides outside the gene matches: 2. The germline CDR1 and CDR2 sequences are SGHRS and YFSETQ. The CDR3 has 15 residues. In DNA form, the CDR3 reads TGCGCCAGCAGCTCCGACAGGGCTGGGGCCAACGTCCTGACTTTC. It specifies CASSSDRAGANVLTF.

The chain links TRBV13 to TRBJ2-1, with D possibly matching TRBD1 (6 bases). This CDR3 has 14 amino acids. The V gene's germline CDR1 is PRHDT and CDR2 FYEKMQ (reference sequence). V lost 5 bases and J 6 bases, leaving 14 bases between the germline ends. CDR3 coding DNA: TGTGCCAGCAGCCCCCCACAGGGTTCCAATGAGCAGTTCTTC. This encodes CASSPPQGSNEQFF. Together with reference TRBV13 and TRBJ2-1, the CDR3 gives the full variable domain: AAGVIQSPRHLIKEKRETATLKCYPIPRHDTVYWYQQGPGQDPQFLISFYEKMQSDKGSIPDRFSAQQFSDYHSELNMSSLELGDSALYFCASSPPQGSNEQFFGPGTRLTVL.

The rearrangement uses TRBV4-2 and TRBJ1-4, with 9 bases matching TRBD1. CDR1 and CDR2 from the germline V gene are LGHNA and YNFKEQ. With 4 bases clipped from V and 5 bases from J, the junction kept 8 bases outside the gene matches. This CDR3 contains 16 residues. CDR3 DNA sequence: TGTGCCAGCAGCCCTCCGGGACAGGGTGCCAATGAAAAACTGTTTTTT. This gives the protein CASSPPGQGANEKLFF.